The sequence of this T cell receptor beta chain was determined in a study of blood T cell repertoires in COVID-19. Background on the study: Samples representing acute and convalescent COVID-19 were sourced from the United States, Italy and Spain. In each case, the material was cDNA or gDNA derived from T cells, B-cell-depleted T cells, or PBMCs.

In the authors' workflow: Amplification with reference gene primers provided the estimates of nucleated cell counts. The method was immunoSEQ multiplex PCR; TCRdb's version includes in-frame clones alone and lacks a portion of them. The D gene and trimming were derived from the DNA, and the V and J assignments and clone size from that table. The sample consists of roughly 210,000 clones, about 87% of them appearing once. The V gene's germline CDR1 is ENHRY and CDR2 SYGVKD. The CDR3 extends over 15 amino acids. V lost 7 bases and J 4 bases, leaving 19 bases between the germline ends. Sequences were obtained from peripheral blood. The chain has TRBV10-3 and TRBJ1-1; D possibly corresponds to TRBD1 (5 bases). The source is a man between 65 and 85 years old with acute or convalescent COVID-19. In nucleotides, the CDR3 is TGTGCCATCACCCCCAGAGTTCAGGGTCTCACTGAAGCTTTCTTT. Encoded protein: CAITPRVQGLTEAFF.